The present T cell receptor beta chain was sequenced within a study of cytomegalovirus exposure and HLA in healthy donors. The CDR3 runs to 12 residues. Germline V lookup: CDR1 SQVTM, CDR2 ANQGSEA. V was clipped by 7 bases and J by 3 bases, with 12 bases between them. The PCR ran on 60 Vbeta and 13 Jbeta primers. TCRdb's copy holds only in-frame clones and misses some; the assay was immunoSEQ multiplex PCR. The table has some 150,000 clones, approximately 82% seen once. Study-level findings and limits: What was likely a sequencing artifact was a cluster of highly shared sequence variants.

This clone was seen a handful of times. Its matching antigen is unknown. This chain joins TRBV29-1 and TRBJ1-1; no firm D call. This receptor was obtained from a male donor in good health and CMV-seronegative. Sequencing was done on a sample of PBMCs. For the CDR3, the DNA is TGCAGCGCCCACAACCGGGACACTGAAGCTTTCTTT. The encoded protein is CSAHNRDTEAFF. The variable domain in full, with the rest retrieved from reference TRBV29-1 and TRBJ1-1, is SAVISQKPSRDICQRGTSLTIQCQVDSQVTMMFWYRQQPGQSLTLIATANQGSEATYESGFVIDKFPISRPNLTFSTLTVSNMSPEDSSIYLCSAHNRDTEAFFGQGTRLTVV.